The 24 T cell receptor beta chains in this list originate from one sample, sequenced in a study of blood T cell repertoires in COVID-19. TCRdb's copy holds only in-frame clones and misses some; the assay was immunoSEQ multiplex PCR. The sample lists roughly 100,000 clones; approximately 86% were seen once. The sequencing sample was made of peripheral blood. These TCRs come from a man between 45 and 60 years old with active or convalescent COVID-19.

The V gene is TRBV10-3, the J gene TRBJ2-5, with D possibly matching TRBD1 (6 bases). With 8 bases removed from V and 1 base from J, the gap between germline ends came to 11 bases. The CDR3 has 13 amino acids. CDR1 is ENHRY, CDR2 SYGVKD, per germline. CDR3 sequence reads: CAIGQGPQETQYF. The CDR3 region has the DNA TGTGCCATCGGCCAGGGGCCCCAAGAGACCCAGTACTTC.

Points on this clone: Distinct nucleotide sequences in the sample also encode this CDR3. The rearrangement uses TRBV10-1 and TRBJ2-2, with TRBD2 identical over 8 bases. The CDR3 is 14 residues long. The germline gives CDR1 WNHNN, CDR2 SYGVQD (reference sequence). V was clipped by 5 bases and J by 7 bases; unmatched bases: 6. CDR3 residues: CASSPGGPVGELFF. CDR3 in DNA: TGCGCCAGCAGTCCGGGGGGGCCCGTCGGGGAGCTGTTTTTT.

The V gene is TRBV7-9, the J gene TRBJ1-1; TRBD1 is a possible D gene (6 bases). The V end lost 0 bases, the J end lost 6 bases, and 14 bases lay between the germline ends. Germline values: CDR1 SEHNR, CDR2 FQNEAQ (reference sequence). The CDR3 runs 15 residues. The CDR3 region has the DNA TGTGCCAGCAGCTTAGCGTGGAAGGGGGACGCTGAAGCTTTCTTT. Residues: CASSLAWKGDAEAFF.

The chain employs TRBV18 and TRBJ2-7; TRBD1 might be the D (6 bases). Between the trimmed V and J ends, which lost 3 bases and 7 bases, there was a span of 25 bases. Germline V gene data show CDR1 as KGHSH and CDR2 as LQKENI. The CDR3 extends over 17 amino acids. CDR3 sequence: CASSPSSPFGTTGEQYV. The CDR3 DNA reads as TGTGCCAGCTCACCCAGTAGCCCCTTCGGGACAACGGGGGAGCAGTACGTC.

This clone was detected a few times. The chain recombines TRBV3-1 (or the pseudogene TRBV3-2) with TRBJ1-2; D may be TRBD1 (6 bases). The CDR3 loop spans 12 amino acids. CDR1 and CDR2 (germline): LGHDT, YNNKEL (reference sequence). V gave up 1 base and J gave up 7 bases, with 7 bases separating them. The chain's CDR3 is CASSQGQVGYTF. CDR3 DNA sequence: TGTGCCAGCAGCCAAGGACAGGTTGGCTACACCTTC.

The gene calls are TRBV6-6 and TRBJ1-1; D not certain. The CDR3 extends over 13 amino acids. Germline V gene lookup returns CDR1 MNHNY and CDR2 SVGAGI (reference sequence). V gave up 10 bases and J gave up 2 bases, with 14 bases separating them. The CDR3 sequence is CATLWADNTEAFF. The CDR3 nucleotides read TGTGCCACCCTTTGGGCAGACAACACTGAAGCTTTCTTT.

The rearrangement joins TRBV10-3 to TRBJ2-7, with D unresolved. Trimming stripped 1 base from V and 1 base from J, with 8 bases between. The CDR3 is 14 amino acids. Germline V gene sequence: CDR1 ENHRY, CDR2 SYGVKD. The CDR3 protein is CAISELGRSYEQYV. The DNA for the CDR3 is TGTGCCATCAGTGAGTTGGGCAGATCCTACGAGCAGTACGTC.

This clone was detected only a few times. This chain links TRBV25-1 with TRBJ1-1; D is possibly TRBD1 (5 bases). The CDR3 has 14 residues. Trimming left V 4 bases short and J 3 bases short, with 12 bases between. Germline V gene data show CDR1 as MGHDK and CDR2 as SYGVNS. The chain's CDR3 is CASSVGERYTEAFF. The DNA of the CDR3 is TGTGCCAGCAGTGTAGGGGAAAGGTACACTGAAGCTTTCTTT.

CDR3 in DNA: TGTGCCAGCAGCGAACAGGGAACCAAAAACATTCAGTACTTC. The encoded protein is CASSEQGTKNIQYF. The chain joins TRBV11-3 to TRBJ2-4; tentative D call: TRBD1 (6 bases). This CDR3 has 14 amino acids. Germline CDR1 is SGHNT and CDR2 is YENEEA. The ends were cut back, 5 bases at V and 2 bases at J, with 10 bases in the middle.

CDR3 bases: TGTGCCAGTAGGGAACAGGGAGCAGAGACCCAGTACTTC. Translated: CASREQGAETQYF. V and J are TRBV19 and TRBJ2-5; TRBD1 might be the D (6 bases). Trimming pared 6 bases from V and 4 bases from J, leaving 12 bases between. Germline CDR1 is LNHDA and CDR2 is SQIVND (reference sequence). There are 13 residues in the CDR3.

J is TRBJ2-2 and V is TRBV6-5, with D maybe TRBD1 (5 bases). This CDR3 spans 16 amino acids. V was shortened by 0 bases and J by 0 bases, with 8 bases between the two germline ends. Germline assignment: CDR1 MNHEY and CDR2 SVGAGI. The CDR3 loop reads CASSYSSGSNTGELFF. CDR3 DNA: TGTGCCAGCAGTTACTCGTCAGGGTCGAACACCGGGGAGCTGTTTTTT.

The genes are TRBV6-5 and TRBJ2-1, with 8 bases fitting TRBD1. This CDR3 comprises 14 residues. Germline CDR1 reads MNHEY; CDR2 reads SVGAGI. The trim removed 8 bases at V and 5 bases at J, leaving 8 bases unmatched. The CDR3 bases are TGTGCCAGCGGAACCGGGACAGGAGACAATGAGCAGTTCTTC. Translating gives CASGTGTGDNEQFF.

The chain uses TRBV28 and TRBJ2-5; the D gene is possibly TRBD1 (6 bases). The CDR3 contains 13 residues. V was cut by 6 bases and J by 4 bases, with 12 bases left in between. Germline loops: CDR1 MDHEN, CDR2 SYDVKM. CDR3 in DNA: TGTGCCAGCAGCTCACAGGGTCGAGAGACCCAGTACTTC. It yields the protein CASSSQGRETQYF.

This clone was seen a single time. The chain links TRBV7-9 to TRBJ1-2; 10 bases map to TRBD1. The CDR3 loop spans 15 amino acids. The V and J ends lost 5 bases and 2 bases, in that order; junction bases with no gene match: 5. Germline loops: CDR1 SEHNR, CDR2 FQNEAQ (reference sequence). In DNA, the CDR3 is TGTGCCAGCAGCCTTGGACAGGGGGAGAACTATGGCTACACCTTC. This encodes CASSLGQGENYGYTF. Combining the CDR3 with reference TRBV7-9 and TRBJ1-2 gives the whole variable domain DTGVSQNPRHKITKRGQNVTFRCDPISEHNRLYWYRQTLGQGPEFLTYFQNEAQLEKSRLLSDRFSAERPKGSFSTLEIQRTEQGDSAMYLCASSLGQGENYGYTFGSGTRLTVV.

The chain uses TRBV5-6 and TRBJ1-2; TRBD1 aligns across 9 bases. Germline loops: CDR1 SGHDT, CDR2 YYEEEE. The CDR3 loop spans 13 amino acids. With 4 bases clipped from V and 6 bases from J, the junction kept 4 bases outside the gene matches. CDR3 region: CASSHTGGDGYTF. CDR3 bases: TGTGCCAGCAGCCATACAGGGGGCGATGGCTACACCTTC. Drawing the rest from reference TRBV5-6 and TRBJ1-2, the complete variable domain is DAGVTQSPTHLIKTRGQQVTLRCSPKSGHDTVSWYQQALGQGPQFIFQYYEEEERQRGNFPDRFSGHQFPNYSSELNVNALLLGDSALYLCASSHTGGDGYTFGSGTRLTVV.

This clone is a singleton in its sample. The gene calls are TRBV24-1 and TRBJ2-2, with TRBD1 matching 9 bases. This CDR3 region has 15 residues. Germline loops: CDR1 KGHDR, CDR2 SFDVKD. Trimming took 5 bases from V and 5 from J; bases not matched to a gene: 5. CDR3: CATSGGQGGTGELFF. The CDR3 nucleotides read TGTGCCACCAGTGGGGGACAGGGAGGAACCGGGGAGCTGTTTTTT.

The genes are TRBV6-1 and TRBJ1-5; possibly TRBD1 for D (6 bases). V was trimmed by 1 base and J by 2 bases, leaving 15 bases between them. Germline V gene sequence: CDR1 MNHNS, CDR2 SASEGT. CDR3 size: 17 residues. The CDR3 reads CASSEVVGGAGNQPQHF. The CDR3 nucleotides are TGTGCCAGCAGTGAAGTGGTGGGGGGGGCGGGCAATCAGCCCCAGCATTTT.

The chain combines TRBV6-1 with TRBJ1-2; TRBD1 is a possible D gene (5 bases). Trimming left V 3 bases short and J 4 bases short, with 9 bases between. The V gene's germline CDR1 is MNHNS and CDR2 SASEGT. There are 13 residues in the CDR3. The chain's CDR3 is CASSEYQGYGYTF. The CDR3 DNA sequence: TGTGCCAGCAGTGAGTACCAGGGCTATGGCTACACCTTC.

This clone appeared a single time. V usage is TRBV24-1 and J usage is TRBJ2-3; 8 nucleotides match TRBD2. CDR1 and CDR2 from the germline V gene are KGHDR and SFDVKD. V was pared by 5 bases and J by 5 bases, with 8 bases of the junction left unmatched. The CDR3 is 15 amino acids. This CDR3 reads CATSAGLGRVDTQYF. CDR3 nucleotides: TGTGCCACCAGTGCGGGACTAGGAAGAGTAGATACGCAGTATTTT.

The chain's CDR3 is CASSLQGSDNSPLHF. CDR3 coding DNA: TGTGCCAGCAGTCTCCAGGGGTCCGATAATTCACCCCTCCACTTT. V usage is TRBV6-6 and J usage is TRBJ1-6; maybe TRBD1 (6 bases). The CDR3 extends over 15 amino acids. Trimming cost V 5 bases and J 5 bases, with 13 bases left between them. CDR1 and CDR2 (germline): MNHNY, SVGAGI (reference sequence).

This sequence joins TRBV7-9 and TRBJ1-6; TRBD1 is a possible D gene (6 bases). The germline V and J ends were trimmed by 4 bases and 6 bases, with 10 bases remaining between them. Germline V gene lookup returns CDR1 SEHNR and CDR2 FQNEAQ (reference sequence). The CDR3 loop spans 14 amino acids. CDR3 amino acids: CASSSGTPNSPLHF. The CDR3 nucleotides read TGTGCCAGCAGCTCGGGGACACCTAATTCACCCCTCCACTTT.

The chain has TRBV28 and TRBJ2-7; 7 nucleotides match TRBD1. Germline trimming cut 6 bases from V and 2 bases from J; bases unmatched to any gene: 7. Germline V gives CDR1 MDHEN, CDR2 SYDVKM. The CDR3 length is 14 residues. CDR3 loop: CASRRDSNTYEQYF. CDR3 DNA: TGTGCCAGCAGGAGGGACAGCAATACCTACGAGCAGTACTTC.

This chain uses TRBV24-1 with TRBJ1-5; 9 bases align to TRBD1. The CDR3 is 18 amino acids. With V trimmed by 3 bases and J by 0 bases, 8 bases remained unmatched. Germline V gives CDR1 KGHDR, CDR2 SFDVKD. CDR3 sequence: CATSDTTGGPFSNQPQHF. The CDR3 DNA follows: TGTGCCACCAGTGATACGACAGGGGGGCCCTTTAGCAATCAGCCCCAGCATTTT.

This clone has a single count. This chain links TRBV18 with TRBJ2-5, with unresolved D. There are 11 residues in the CDR3. The V end lost 3 bases, the J end lost 5 bases, and 4 bases lay between the germline ends. In germline, CDR1 is KGHSH, CDR2 LQKENI. The CDR3 sequence is CASSPEETQYF. CDR3 bases: TGTGCCAGCTCACCGGAGGAGACCCAGTACTTC.